This T cell receptor (beta chain) was sequenced in a study of T cell repertoires in cytomegalovirus infection. Background on the study: From public TCR beta signatures came an indication of both CMV infection and matching HLA type. Study-wide results and caveats: HLA-C-restricted CMV clonotypes gave the most frequent clonotype in two of eight donors.

The CDR3 runs to 16 residues. In germline, CDR1 is MDHEN, CDR2 SYDVKM. The V segment lost 8 bases and the J segment 1 base; nucleotides outside the gene matches: 7. MiXCR, run by TCRdb on the reads, gives a single entry per CDR3 protein. The repertoire has around 530,000 distinct CDR3 sequences, approximately 15% of them found once; the top ten carry about 24%. Of note for this clonotype: What it recognizes is unknown.

The chain joins TRBV28 to TRBJ2-2; 10 nucleotides match TRBD2. Material: CD8+ T cells from PBMCs. The receptor comes from a human donor in good health (CMV status not recorded). Some clones in this sample may be carry-over from other donors' samples. The CDR3 sequence is CASSKRGGQNTGELFF. DNA for the CDR3: TGTGCCAGCTCCAAGCGGGGGGGGCAGAACACCGGGGAGCTGTTTTTT.